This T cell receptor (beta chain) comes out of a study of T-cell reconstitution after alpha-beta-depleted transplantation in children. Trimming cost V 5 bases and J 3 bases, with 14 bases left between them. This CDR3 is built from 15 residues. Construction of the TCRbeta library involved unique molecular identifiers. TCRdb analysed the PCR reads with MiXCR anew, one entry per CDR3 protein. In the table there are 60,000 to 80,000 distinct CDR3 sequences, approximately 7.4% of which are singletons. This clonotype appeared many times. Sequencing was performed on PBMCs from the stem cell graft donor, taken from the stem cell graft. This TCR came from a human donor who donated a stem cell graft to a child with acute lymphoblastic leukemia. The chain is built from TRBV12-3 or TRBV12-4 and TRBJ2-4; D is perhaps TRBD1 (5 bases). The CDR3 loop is CASSGVGLGKNIQYF. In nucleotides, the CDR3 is TGTGCCAGCAGTGGAGTGGGGCTGGGCAAAAACATTCAGTACTTC.